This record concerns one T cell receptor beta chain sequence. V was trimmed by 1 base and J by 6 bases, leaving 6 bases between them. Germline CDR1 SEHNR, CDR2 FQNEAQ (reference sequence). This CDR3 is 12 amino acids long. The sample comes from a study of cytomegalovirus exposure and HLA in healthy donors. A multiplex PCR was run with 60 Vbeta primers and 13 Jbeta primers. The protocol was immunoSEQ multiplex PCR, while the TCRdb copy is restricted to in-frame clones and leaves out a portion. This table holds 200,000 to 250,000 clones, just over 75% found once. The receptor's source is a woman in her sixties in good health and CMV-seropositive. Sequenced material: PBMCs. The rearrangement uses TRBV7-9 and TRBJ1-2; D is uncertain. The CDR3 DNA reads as TGTGCCAGCAGCTTAGAAGCGCATGGCTACACCTTC. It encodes CASSLEAHGYTF. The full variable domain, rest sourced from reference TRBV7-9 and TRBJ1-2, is DTGVSQNPRHKITKRGQNVTFRCDPISEHNRLYWYRQTLGQGPEFLTYFQNEAQLEKSRLLSDRFSAERPKGSFSTLEIQRTEQGDSAMYLCASSLEAHGYTFGSGTRLTVV.